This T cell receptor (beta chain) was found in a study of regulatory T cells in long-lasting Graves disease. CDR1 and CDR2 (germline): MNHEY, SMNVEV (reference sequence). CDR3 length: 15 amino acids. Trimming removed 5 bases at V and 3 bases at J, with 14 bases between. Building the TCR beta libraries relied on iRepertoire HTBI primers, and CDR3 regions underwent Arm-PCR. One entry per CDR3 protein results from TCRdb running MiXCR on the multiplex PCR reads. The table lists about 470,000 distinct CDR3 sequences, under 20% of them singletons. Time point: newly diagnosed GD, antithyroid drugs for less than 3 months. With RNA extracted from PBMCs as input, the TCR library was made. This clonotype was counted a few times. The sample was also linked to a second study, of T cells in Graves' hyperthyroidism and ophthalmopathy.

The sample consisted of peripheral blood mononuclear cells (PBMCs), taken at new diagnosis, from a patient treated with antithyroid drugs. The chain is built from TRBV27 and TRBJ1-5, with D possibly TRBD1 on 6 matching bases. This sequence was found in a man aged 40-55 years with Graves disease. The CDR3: CASSPQQGPNQPQHF. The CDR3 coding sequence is TGTGCCAGCAGTCCTCAACAGGGTCCCAATCAGCCCCAGCATTTT.